Sequencing of this TCR beta chain was carried out in a study of blood T cells in healthy people across ages. Findings and limits, study-wide: Unknown CMV status may confound age-related changes in expanded clones.

V was pared by 5 bases and J by 11 bases, with 13 bases of the junction left unmatched. This CDR3 contains 14 residues. A sample-barcoded 5' primer and a J-beta primer mix were used in a second PCR of roughly 7 to 11 cycles. MiXCR, applied by TCRdb to the 5' RACE reads, yields one record per CDR3 protein. This table holds about 730,000 distinct CDR3 sequences, about 40% found once. For this clonotype: Antigen: not known.

The J gene is TRBJ2-3, the V gene TRBV12-3 or TRBV12-4, with TRBD2 identical over 7 bases. Sequenced: blood. This TCR was recovered from a woman in her sixties or seventies in good health. The CDR3 DNA sequence: TGTGCCAGCAGTCCTCGGACTAGACCAGATGTGCAGTATTTT. This translates into CASSPRTRPDVQYF.